A selection of T cell receptor beta chains follows, all from one sample in a study of early stage breast cancer tumors. Measured with immunoSEQ multiplex PCR; TCRdb has only the in-frame clones, and not every one. The profile shows about 53,000 clones, 80% to 95% of them singletons. Source material: blood. The receptors derive from a person aged 70 to 80 with breast cancer. CDR3s include the opening cysteine and the closing phenylalanine or tryptophan. The order of the fields is clone size, D gene, V gene, J gene, CDR3 protein, CDR3 DNA. A D gene is named only where the DNA matches it firmly. Clone size is not always given. Where it is, it says once, few, many or a class for expanded clones.

clone size: few; D gene: .; V gene: TRBV27; J gene: TRBJ1-1; CDR3 protein: CASSFGRKRDTEAFF; CDR3 DNA: TGTGCCAGCAGTTTTGGCAGAAAGAGGGACACTGAAGCTTTCTTT
clone size: .; D gene: .; V gene: TRBV6-5; J gene: TRBJ1-3; CDR3 protein: CASSYSDRNTIYF; CDR3 DNA: TGTGCCAGCAGTTACTCGGACAGAAACACCATATATTTT
clone size: .; D gene: TRBD1; V gene: TRBV30; J gene: TRBJ2-7; CDR3 protein: CAWSVPTGGPYEQYF; CDR3 DNA: TGTGCCTGGAGTGTACCGACAGGGGGTCCCTACGAGCAGTACTTC
clone size: few; D gene: .; V gene: TRBV19; J gene: TRBJ2-1; CDR3 protein: CATGEEANEQFF; CDR3 DNA: TGTGCCACCGGGGAGGAGGCCAATGAGCAGTTCTTC
clone size: once; D gene: TRBD1; V gene: TRBV10-1; J gene: TRBJ1-2; CDR3 protein: CASSEKTGTNADGYTF; CDR3 DNA: TGCGCCAGCAGTGAGAAGACAGGGACGAACGCAGATGGCTACACCTTC
clone size: once; D gene: TRBD2; V gene: TRBV7-6; J gene: TRBJ2-7; CDR3 protein: CASSLAPAGVYGEQYF; CDR3 DNA: TGTGCCAGCAGCTTAGCGCCGGCGGGAGTTTATGGAGAGCAGTACTTC
clone size: .; D gene: TRBD2; V gene: TRBV6-1; J gene: TRBJ2-1; CDR3 protein: CASSSSGLAGAQFF; CDR3 DNA: TGTGCCAGCAGTTCTTCTGGACTAGCGGGAGCTCAGTTCTTC
clone size: .; D gene: .; V gene: TRBV30; J gene: TRBJ1-2; CDR3 protein: CAWSVGRYGYTF; CDR3 DNA: TGTGCCTGGAGTGTGGGGAGATATGGCTACACCTTC
clone size: .; D gene: TRBD1; V gene: TRBV4-3; J gene: TRBJ1-2; CDR3 protein: CASSPIRDSLGGYTF; CDR3 DNA: TGCGCCAGCAGCCCTATCCGGGACAGCCTAGGGGGCTACACCTTC
clone size: .; D gene: TRBD1; V gene: TRBV7-2; J gene: TRBJ1-5; CDR3 protein: CASSIDRDQPQHF; CDR3 DNA: TGTGCCAGCAGCATTGACAGGGATCAGCCCCAGCATTTT
clone size: once; D gene: .; V gene: TRBV10-2; J gene: TRBJ1-1; CDR3 protein: CASSEGARGNTEAFF; CDR3 DNA: TGCGCCAGCAGTGAGGGGGCCAGAGGGAACACTGAAGCTTTCTTT
clone size: .; D gene: .; V gene: TRBV5-6; J gene: TRBJ1-2; CDR3 protein: CASSLAQYNGYTF; CDR3 DNA: TGTGCCAGCAGCTTGGCCCAGTACAATGGCTACACCTTC
clone size: .; D gene: .; V gene: TRBV7-6; J gene: TRBJ2-7; CDR3 protein: CASSLGDSTYEQYF; CDR3 DNA: TGTGCCAGCAGCTTAGGGGACTCTACCTACGAGCAGTACTTC
clone size: .; D gene: .; V gene: TRBV19; J gene: TRBJ1-5; CDR3 protein: CASSFGRENQPQHF; CDR3 DNA: TGTGCCAGTAGCTTCGGGCGGGAGAATCAGCCCCAGCATTTT
clone size: .; D gene: TRBD1; V gene: TRBV4-2; J gene: TRBJ2-5; CDR3 protein: CASSPGQGQETQYF; CDR3 DNA: TGTGCCAGCAGCCCGGGACAGGGACAAGAGACCCAGTACTTC
clone size: .; D gene: TRBD1; V gene: TRBV6-6; J gene: TRBJ1-1; CDR3 protein: CASSHRGEAFF; CDR3 DNA: TGTGCCAGCAGCCACAGGGGAGAAGCTTTCTTT
clone size: .; D gene: .; V gene: TRBV28; J gene: TRBJ1-1; CDR3 protein: CASSLPGANTEAFF; CDR3 DNA: TGTGCCAGCAGTTTACCAGGGGCGAACACTGAAGCTTTCTTT
clone size: .; D gene: .; V gene: TRBV19; J gene: TRBJ1-2; CDR3 protein: CASSPEEGRGYTF; CDR3 DNA: TGTGCCAGTAGTCCTGAGGAGGGGAGAGGCTACACCTTC
clone size: .; D gene: TRBD1; V gene: TRBV28; J gene: TRBJ1-6; CDR3 protein: CASRDWDRGDSPLHF; CDR3 DNA: TGTGCCAGCAGAGATTGGGACAGGGGAGATTCACCCCTCCACTTT
clone size: .; D gene: .; V gene: TRBV5-1; J gene: TRBJ2-2; CDR3 protein: CASSLSRTGELFF; CDR3 DNA: TGCGCCAGCAGCTTGAGCAGGACCGGGGAGCTGTTTTTT
clone size: .; D gene: TRBD2; V gene: TRBV14; J gene: TRBJ2-7; CDR3 protein: CASSQDHSGGEQYF; CDR3 DNA: TGTGCCAGCAGCCAAGACCATAGCGGGGGGGAGCAGTACTTC
clone size: once; D gene: .; V gene: TRBV7-8; J gene: TRBJ1-2; CDR3 protein: CASSSGTNYGYTF; CDR3 DNA: TGTGCCAGCAGCTCCGGGACTAACTATGGCTACACCTTC
clone size: .; D gene: .; V gene: TRBV19; J gene: TRBJ1-5; CDR3 protein: CASSNPRREAGQPQHF; CDR3 DNA: TGTGCCAGTAGTAATCCCCGGAGGGAGGCCGGACAGCCCCAGCATTTT
clone size: .; D gene: .; V gene: TRBV27; J gene: TRBJ1-2; CDR3 protein: CASSSSGLNYGYTF; CDR3 DNA: TGTGCCAGCAGTTCGTCGGGACTGAACTATGGCTACACCTTC
clone size: .; D gene: .; V gene: TRBV5-4; J gene: TRBJ1-1; CDR3 protein: CASSLKTGSFLNTEAFF; CDR3 DNA: TGTGCCAGCAGCTTGAAAACAGGGAGCTTTTTGAACACTGAAGCTTTCTTT
clone size: .; D gene: .; V gene: TRBV6-5; J gene: TRBJ1-3; CDR3 protein: CASRPEGAGNTIYF; CDR3 DNA: TGTGCCAGCAGACCCGAGGGTGCTGGAAACACCATATATTTT
clone size: .; D gene: TRBD1; V gene: TRBV19; J gene: TRBJ2-2; CDR3 protein: CASSIQGATGELFF; CDR3 DNA: TGTGCCAGTAGTATCCAGGGGGCCACCGGGGAGCTGTTTTTT
clone size: .; D gene: TRBD2; V gene: TRBV10-3; J gene: TRBJ2-5; CDR3 protein: CAISGLAGVQETQYF; CDR3 DNA: TGTGCCATCAGTGGACTAGCGGGAGTGCAAGAGACCCAGTACTTC
clone size: .; D gene: .; V gene: TRBV19; J gene: TRBJ2-7; CDR3 protein: CASSKQGGGYEQYF; CDR3 DNA: TGTGCCAGTAGTAAGCAGGGAGGGGGCTACGAGCAGTACTTC
clone size: .; D gene: TRBD1; V gene: TRBV5-4; J gene: TRBJ2-3; CDR3 protein: CASSPQGQRTDTQYF; CDR3 DNA: TGTGCCAGCAGCCCACAGGGGCAGCGCACAGATACGCAGTATTTT
clone size: .; D gene: .; V gene: TRBV7-9; J gene: TRBJ1-1; CDR3 protein: CASSREIAEAFF; CDR3 DNA: TGTGCCAGCAGCAGGGAGATAGCTGAAGCTTTCTTT
clone size: .; D gene: .; V gene: TRBV7-2; J gene: TRBJ2-5; CDR3 protein: CASSSRAAEETQYF; CDR3 DNA: TGTGCCAGCAGCTCAAGAGCGGCTGAAGAGACCCAGTACTTC
clone size: .; D gene: .; V gene: TRBV2; J gene: TRBJ1-1; CDR3 protein: CASSTPRGNTEAFF; CDR3 DNA: TGTGCCAGCAGCACCCCCAGGGGTAACACTGAAGCTTTCTTT
clone size: .; D gene: .; V gene: TRBV7-2; J gene: TRBJ2-1; CDR3 protein: CASSGGSSYNEQFF; CDR3 DNA: TGTGCCAGCAGTGGAGGGAGCTCCTACAATGAGCAGTTCTTC
clone size: .; D gene: .; V gene: TRBV28; J gene: TRBJ2-5; CDR3 protein: CASSLPQQETQYF; CDR3 DNA: TGTGCCAGCAGTTTACCCCAGCAAGAGACCCAGTACTTC
clone size: .; D gene: .; V gene: TRBV7-8; J gene: TRBJ2-1; CDR3 protein: CASSLEGGDTNEQFF; CDR3 DNA: TGTGCCAGCAGCTTAGAGGGGGGGGATACCAATGAGCAGTTCTTC
clone size: .; D gene: TRBD1; V gene: TRBV11-2; J gene: TRBJ2-5; CDR3 protein: CASSPTGWAGETQYF; CDR3 DNA: TGTGCCAGCAGCCCGACAGGGTGGGCGGGAGAGACCCAGTACTTC
clone size: .; D gene: .; V gene: TRBV4-3; J gene: TRBJ2-3; CDR3 protein: CASSPGGITDTQYF; CDR3 DNA: TGCGCCAGCAGCCCCGGCGGCATCACAGATACGCAGTATTTT
clone size: once; D gene: TRBD1; V gene: TRBV5-1; J gene: TRBJ2-7; CDR3 protein: CASSLETGTEQYF; CDR3 DNA: TGCGCCAGCAGCTTGGAGACAGGGACCGAGCAGTACTTC
clone size: .; D gene: .; V gene: TRBV28; J gene: TRBJ1-3; CDR3 protein: CASSLWFKQTGNTIYF; CDR3 DNA: TGTGCCAGCAGTTTATGGTTCAAACAGACTGGAAACACCATATATTTT
clone size: once; D gene: TRBD2; V gene: TRBV5-1; J gene: TRBJ2-3; CDR3 protein: CASSFSTSVTDTQYF; CDR3 DNA: TGCGCCAGCAGCTTTTCGACTAGCGTAACAGATACGCAGTATTTT
clone size: .; D gene: TRBD1; V gene: TRBV6-5; J gene: TRBJ1-3; CDR3 protein: CASSYGTGPSGNTIYF; CDR3 DNA: TGTGCCAGCAGTTACGGGACAGGTCCTTCTGGAAACACCATATATTTT
clone size: .; D gene: TRBD1; V gene: TRBV5-1; J gene: TRBJ2-1; CDR3 protein: CASRPGQGYNEQFF; CDR3 DNA: TGCGCCAGCAGGCCTGGACAGGGGTACAATGAGCAGTTCTTC
clone size: .; D gene: TRBD2; V gene: TRBV4-2; J gene: TRBJ2-3; CDR3 protein: CASSPVAGDTDTQYF; CDR3 DNA: TGTGCCAGCAGCCCGGTTGCGGGGGACACAGATACGCAGTATTTT
clone size: .; D gene: TRBD2; V gene: TRBV19; J gene: TRBJ2-3; CDR3 protein: CASSIGTRTDTQYF; CDR3 DNA: TGTGCCAGTAGTATCGGGACTAGAACAGATACGCAGTATTTT
clone size: .; D gene: .; V gene: TRBV6-5; J gene: TRBJ1-6; CDR3 protein: CASSGVRGNNSPLHF; CDR3 DNA: TGTGCCAGCAGTGGGGTCAGGGGAAACAATTCACCCCTCCACTTT
clone size: .; D gene: .; V gene: TRBV7-3; J gene: TRBJ1-3; CDR3 protein: CASSLTGSGNTIYF; CDR3 DNA: TGTGCCAGCAGCTTAACCGGCTCTGGAAACACCATATATTTT
clone size: .; D gene: .; V gene: TRBV28; J gene: TRBJ2-3; CDR3 protein: CASSQGLATDTQYF; CDR3 DNA: TGTGCCAGCTCTCAGGGACTGGCCACAGATACGCAGTATTTT
clone size: .; D gene: TRBD2; V gene: TRBV4-1; J gene: TRBJ2-5; CDR3 protein: CASSQEETSGEASGTQYF; CDR3 DNA: TGCGCCAGCAGCCAAGAAGAGACTAGCGGGGAGGCGAGTGGGACCCAGTACTTC
clone size: .; D gene: TRBD1; V gene: TRBV29-1; J gene: TRBJ1-1; CDR3 protein: CSGGDRETEAFF; CDR3 DNA: TGCAGCGGCGGGGACAGGGAGACTGAAGCTTTCTTT
clone size: .; D gene: .; V gene: TRBV4-3; J gene: TRBJ1-2; CDR3 protein: CASSQDSAGRHLYNYGYTF; CDR3 DNA: TGCGCCAGCAGCCAAGATTCAGCGGGCAGGCACCTTTATAACTATGGCTACACCTTC
clone size: .; D gene: TRBD2; V gene: TRBV6-1; J gene: TRBJ2-1; CDR3 protein: CASSDPGGPIYEQFF; CDR3 DNA: TGTGCCAGCAGTGATCCGGGGGGTCCGATATATGAGCAGTTCTTC
clone size: .; D gene: .; V gene: TRBV18; J gene: TRBJ1-4; CDR3 protein: CASSQSSVRATNEKLFF; CDR3 DNA: TGTGCCAGCTCACAGTCCTCCGTCCGGGCAACTAATGAAAAACTGTTTTTT
clone size: .; D gene: .; V gene: TRBV4-1; J gene: TRBJ1-2; CDR3 protein: CASSQPGRAYGYTF; CDR3 DNA: TGCGCCAGCAGTCAGCCCGGCAGGGCTTATGGCTACACCTTC
clone size: .; D gene: .; V gene: TRBV7-2; J gene: TRBJ2-5; CDR3 protein: CASSLGAGGQETQYF; CDR3 DNA: TGTGCCAGCAGCTTAGGAGCCGGCGGTCAAGAGACCCAGTACTTC
clone size: .; D gene: .; V gene: TRBV29-1; J gene: TRBJ2-3; CDR3 protein: CSVGSIGTDTQYF; CDR3 DNA: TGCAGCGTTGGAAGTATAGGCACAGATACGCAGTATTTT
clone size: .; D gene: .; V gene: TRBV5-4; J gene: TRBJ2-1; CDR3 protein: CASSDRTVSYNEQFF; CDR3 DNA: TGTGCCAGCAGCGACAGAACGGTCTCCTACAATGAGCAGTTCTTC
clone size: once; D gene: TRBD2; V gene: TRBV10-3; J gene: TRBJ2-3; CDR3 protein: CAIKPGRDADTQYF; CDR3 DNA: TGTGCCATCAAACCCGGGAGGGACGCAGATACGCAGTATTTT
clone size: .; D gene: TRBD1; V gene: TRBV15; J gene: TRBJ1-4; CDR3 protein: CATSRVQGVGEKLFF; CDR3 DNA: TGTGCCACCAGCAGAGTGCAGGGGGTCGGTGAAAAACTGTTTTTT